Below are 7 T cell receptor beta chains sequenced from a single sample in a study of neoadjuvant nivolumab and ipilimumab in lung cancer. Profiled with immunoSEQ multiplex PCR; TCRdb holds only in-frame clones, not every one. The sample yields 20,000 to 25,000 clones, approximately 81% seen once. The material was peripheral blood, obtained before neoadjuvant nivolumab, alone or with ipilimumab. These receptor sequences come from an adult with non-small cell lung cancer.

The chain has TRBV11-3 and TRBJ1-2, with 8 positions matching TRBD1. The CDR3 is 13 residues long. Per germline, CDR1 SGHNT and CDR2 YENEEA. V was pared by 4 bases and J by 8 bases, with 6 bases of the junction left unmatched. CDR3 coding DNA: TGTGCCAGCAGCTGGGGGACAGGCGTGGGCTACACCTTC. Translation: CASSWGTGVGYTF.

The chain links TRBV5-1 to TRBJ1-3, with unresolved D. Germline loops: CDR1 SGHRS, CDR2 YFSETQ. V was clipped by 4 bases and J by 1 base, with 6 bases between them. The CDR3 extends over 13 amino acids. The CDR3 sequence is CASSPLSGNTIYF. The CDR3 DNA sequence: TGCGCCAGCAGCCCTTTATCTGGAAACACCATATATTTT.

V usage is TRBV11-2 and J usage is TRBJ2-1; unclear D gene. CDR3 size: 14 residues. Looked up from germline, CDR1 is SGHAT and CDR2 is FQNNGV. V gave up 4 bases and J gave up 7 bases, with 14 bases separating them. The CDR3 loop is CASSSTGVSNEQFF. The CDR3 DNA reads as TGTGCCAGCAGCTCGACTGGAGTGTCAAATGAGCAGTTCTTC.

This chain uses TRBV19 with TRBJ2-4; D is undetermined. The CDR3 is 14 residues long. Trimming took off 1 base at V and 9 bases at J, with 13 bases between the two ends. CDR1 LNHDA and CDR2 SQIVND come from the germline V gene (reference sequence). CDR3 coding DNA: TGTGCCAGTAGTATAGGCGGTAATTATGGCATTCAGTACTTC. It encodes CASSIGGNYGIQYF.

J is TRBJ2-1 and V is TRBV6-6, with 8 bases aligning to TRBD1. Germline assignment: CDR1 MNHNY and CDR2 SVGAGI (reference sequence). The CDR3 runs 15 residues. Trimming at V came to 10 bases and at J to 3 bases, leaving 11 bases not matched to a gene. The CDR3 spells CAILAGTGNYNEQFF. As DNA, the CDR3 is TGTGCCATATTGGCCGGGACAGGCAACTACAATGAGCAGTTCTTC.

The chain has TRBV10-2 and TRBJ2-5; a weak D match, TRBD1 (5 bases). Germline CDR1 is WSHSY and CDR2 is SAAADI. This CDR3 is 14 amino acids long. Trimming cost V 8 bases and J 6 bases, with 19 bases left between them. CDR3 sequence reads: CASGSRGKRQTQYF. CDR3 nucleotides: TGCGCCAGCGGGTCAAGGGGCAAGAGGCAGACCCAGTACTTC.

J is TRBJ2-5 and V is TRBV9; TRBD1 matches 9 bases. Germline loops: CDR1 SGDLS, CDR2 YYNGEE. The CDR3 contains 16 residues. The ends lost 4 bases at V and 5 bases at J; junction bases unmatched: 12. CDR3 nucleotide sequence: TGTGCCAGCAGCCCGGAGCTACAGGGGGCGTTGGAGACCCAGTACTTC. It specifies CASSPELQGALETQYF.